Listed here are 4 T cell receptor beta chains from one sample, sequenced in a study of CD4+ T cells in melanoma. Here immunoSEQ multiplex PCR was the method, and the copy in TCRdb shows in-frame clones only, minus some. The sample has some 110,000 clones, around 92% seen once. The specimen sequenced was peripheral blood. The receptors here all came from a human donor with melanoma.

The CDR3 loop is CASSYLSGTVYGYTF. The CDR3 nucleotides read TGTGCCAGCAGTTACTTATCCGGGACAGTTTATGGCTACACCTTC. The V call is TRBV6-5, the J call TRBJ1-2, with TRBD1 matching 7 bases. The V gene's germline CDR1 is MNHEY and CDR2 SVGAGI. CDR3 size: 15 residues. Trimming took 1 base from V and 5 from J; bases not matched to a gene: 7.

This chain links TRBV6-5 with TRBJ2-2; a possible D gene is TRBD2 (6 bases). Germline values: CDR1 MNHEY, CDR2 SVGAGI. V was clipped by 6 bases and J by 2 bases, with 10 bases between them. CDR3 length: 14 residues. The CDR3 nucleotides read TGTGCCAGCAGAATAGCGGTAAACACCGGGGAGCTGTTTTTT. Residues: CASRIAVNTGELFF.

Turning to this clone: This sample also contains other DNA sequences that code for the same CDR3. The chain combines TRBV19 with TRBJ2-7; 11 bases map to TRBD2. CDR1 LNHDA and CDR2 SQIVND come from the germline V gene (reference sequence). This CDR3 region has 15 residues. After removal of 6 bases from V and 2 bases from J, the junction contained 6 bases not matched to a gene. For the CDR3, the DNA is TGTGCCAGTAGCCCCGGGACTAGCGGAACCTACGAGCAGTACTTC. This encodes CASSPGTSGTYEQYF.

The CDR3 DNA reads TGTGCCAGCGGACTGAGTAGCACAGATACGCAGTATTTT. Its translation is CASGLSSTDTQYF. This sequence joins TRBV5-4 and TRBJ2-3; a weak D match, TRBD2 (5 bases). This CDR3 region has 13 residues. The V and J ends lost 7 bases and 0 bases respectively, with 9 bases between them. Germline V lookup: CDR1 SGHNT, CDR2 YYREEE (reference sequence).